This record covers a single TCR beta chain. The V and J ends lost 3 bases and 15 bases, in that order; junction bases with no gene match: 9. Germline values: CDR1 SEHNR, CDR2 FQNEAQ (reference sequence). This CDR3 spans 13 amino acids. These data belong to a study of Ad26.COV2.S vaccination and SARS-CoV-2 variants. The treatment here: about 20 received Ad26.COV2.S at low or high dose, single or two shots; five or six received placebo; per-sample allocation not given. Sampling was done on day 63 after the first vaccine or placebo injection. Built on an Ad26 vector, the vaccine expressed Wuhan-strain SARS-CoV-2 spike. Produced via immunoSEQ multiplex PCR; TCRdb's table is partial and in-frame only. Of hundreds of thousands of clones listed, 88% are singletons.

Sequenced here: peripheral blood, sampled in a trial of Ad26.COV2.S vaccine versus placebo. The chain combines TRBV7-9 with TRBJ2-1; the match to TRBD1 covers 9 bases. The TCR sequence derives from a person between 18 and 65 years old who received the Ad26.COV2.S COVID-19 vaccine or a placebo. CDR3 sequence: CASSLHDGQGRFF. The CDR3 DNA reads TGTGCCAGCAGCTTGCACGATGGACAGGGGAGGTTCTTC.